One sample yielded the 22 T cell receptor beta chains listed below, sequenced in a study of T cell responses to AZD1222 COVID-19 vaccine. Profiled with immunoSEQ multiplex PCR; TCRdb holds only in-frame clones, not every one. Of around 140,000 clones in the sample, 85% are singletons; the top ten hold more than 7.5%. The sequencing used peripheral blood, collected 28 days after the second dose of the MenACWY control vaccine. The source is an adult who received the MenACWY meningococcal vaccine as a control.

The rearrangement links TRBV6-5 to TRBJ2-3, with a weak D call TRBD1 (5 bases). The germline CDR1 and CDR2 sequences are MNHEY and SVGAGI. The CDR3 has 13 amino acids. Trimming shortened V by 7 bases and J by 2 bases, and 10 bases separated the two germline ends. The DNA of the CDR3 is TGTGCCAGCAAGCAGGGCTTCACAGATACGCAGTATTTT. It yields the protein CASKQGFTDTQYF.

The chain links TRBV27 to TRBJ2-3; D gene uncertain. Trimming left V 5 bases short and J 1 base short, with 19 bases between. Germline V gene sequence: CDR1 MNHEY, CDR2 SMNVEV (reference sequence). CDR3 size: 17 residues. For the CDR3, the DNA is TGTGCCAGCAGTCAATTCTTAAGACGCAGAGGCACAGATACGCAGTATTTT. Translated: CASSQFLRRRGTDTQYF.

CDR3 DNA sequence: TGTGCTAGTGGTTTGGTACAAGACGGTAAAACCCACCTCACTGAAGCTTTCTTT. Translation gives CASGLVQDGKTHLTEAFF. The chain combines TRBV12-5 with TRBJ1-1; D is ambiguous. The CDR3 contains 18 residues. Germline V lookup: CDR1 LGHNT, CDR2 FRNRAP. V was trimmed by 0 bases and J by 4 bases, leaving 21 bases between them.

The genes are TRBV7-8 and TRBJ2-3, with TRBD2 matching 15 bases. This CDR3 contains 22 residues. Trimming removed 5 bases from V and 0 bases from J; junction bases left unmatched: 18. Germline CDR1 reads SGHVS; CDR2 reads FQNEAQ. The CDR3 loop reads CASSRVGPGTSGGSGSTDTQYF. CDR3 bases: TGTGCCAGCAGCCGAGTTGGCCCCGGGACTAGCGGGGGGTCCGGTAGCACAGATACGCAGTATTTT.

This clone is medium-sized within its sample. The chain is built from TRBV5-1 and TRBJ1-2; perhaps TRBD1 as D (6 bases). Looked up from germline, CDR1 is SGHRS and CDR2 is YFSETQ. The CDR3 sequence is 16 residues long. The V gene lost 4 bases and the J gene lost 3 bases, with 19 bases spanning the gap. The CDR3 region is CASSTGLGFADYGYTF. CDR3 nucleotide sequence: TGCGCCAGCAGCACAGGGCTGGGGTTTGCCGACTATGGCTACACCTTC. Variable domain in full (rest from reference TRBV5-1 and TRBJ1-2): KAGVTQTPRYLIKTRGQQVTLSCSPISGHRSVSWYQQTPGQGLQFLFEYFSETQRNKGNFPGRFSGRQFSNSRSEMNVSTLELGDSALYLCASSTGLGFADYGYTFGSGTRLTVV.

The rearrangement links TRBV18 to TRBJ2-3; weak D call: TRBD2 (5 bases). The CDR3 is made up of 15 amino acids. V lost 2 bases, J lost 3 bases, and 12 bases lay in between. The germline V gene encodes CDR1 KGHSH and CDR2 LQKENI. This chain's CDR3 is CASSPEGVWTDTQYF. Written as DNA, the CDR3 is TGTGCCAGCTCACCAGAGGGTGTGTGGACAGATACGCAGTATTTT. Drawing the rest from reference TRBV18 and TRBJ2-3, the complete variable domain is NAGVMQNPRHLVRRRGQEARLRCSPMKGHSHVYWYRQLPEEGLKFMVYLQKENIIDESGMPKERFSAEFPKEGPSILRIQQVVRGDSAAYFCASSPEGVWTDTQYFGPGTRLTVL.

This chain connects TRBV11-3 to TRBJ2-2; D is uncertain. There are 13 residues in the CDR3. V was cut by 5 bases and J by 3 bases, with 7 bases left in between. CDR1 is SGHNT, CDR2 YENEEA, per germline. CDR3 nucleotides: TGTGCCAGCAGCCCATTCGACACCGGGGAGCTGTTTTTT. Protein product: CASSPFDTGELFF.

This sequence joins TRBV10-3 and TRBJ2-7; 13 bases line up with TRBD2. The CDR3 is 17 amino acids. CDR1 is ENHRY, CDR2 SYGVKD, per germline. V shed 2 bases and J 2 bases; nucleotides not matched to a gene: 6. The CDR3 loop is CAISEGLAGAMTYEQYF. The CDR3 nucleotides are TGTGCCATCAGTGAGGGACTAGCGGGAGCAATGACCTACGAGCAGTACTTC.

CDR3 residues: CASSARGRDEQFF. CDR3 DNA: TGTGCCAGCAGTGCCCGAGGCAGGGATGAGCAGTTCTTC. This chain connects TRBV25-1 to TRBJ2-1; tentatively, D is TRBD1 (5 bases). This CDR3 has 13 residues. V lost 4 bases to trimming and J lost 8 bases, with 12 bases between them. Germline loops: CDR1 MGHDK, CDR2 SYGVNS.

This clone appeared once. The chain is built from TRBV7-2 and TRBJ1-1; D is unresolved. Germline V lookup: CDR1 SGHTA, CDR2 FQGNSA. This CDR3 is built from 15 residues. Trimming removed 2 bases from V and 1 base from J, with 11 bases in between. The DNA of the CDR3 is TGTGCCAGCAGCTTAAGGAGGGCCCGGAACACTGAAGCTTTCTTT. Protein sequence: CASSLRRARNTEAFF.

This chain uses TRBV5-4 with TRBJ2-3, with D perhaps TRBD2 (6 bases). The CDR3 has 14 residues. With 0 bases removed from V and 6 bases from J, the gap between germline ends came to 11 bases. Germline V lookup: CDR1 SGHNT, CDR2 YYREEE (reference sequence). The CDR3 loop reads CASSLGQGGDTQYF. CDR3 nucleotides: TGTGCCAGCAGCTTGGGGCAGGGAGGCGATACGCAGTATTTT. Full variable domain (missing parts from reference TRBV5-4 and TRBJ2-3): ETGVTQSPTHLIKTRGQQVTLRCSSQSGHNTVSWYQQALGQGPQFIFQYYREEENGRGNFPPRFSGLQFPNYSSELNVNALELDDSALYLCASSLGQGGDTQYFGPGTRLTVL.

The chain has TRBV7-9 and TRBJ1-1; D ambiguous. Per germline, CDR1 SEHNR and CDR2 FQNEAQ (reference sequence). This CDR3 contains 12 residues. V was pared by 5 bases and J by 6 bases, with 10 bases between. CDR3 residues: CASSLEWAEAFF. DNA of the CDR3: TGTGCCAGCAGCCTAGAGTGGGCTGAAGCTTTCTTT.

The chain has TRBV7-8 and TRBJ1-3; D call uncertain. The CDR3 totals 11 residues. V lost 5 bases to trimming and J lost 4 bases, with 3 bases between them. Germline V lookup: CDR1 SGHVS, CDR2 FQNEAQ. The CDR3 nucleotides read TGTGCCAGCAGCCGAGGAAACACCATATATTTT. Protein: CASSRGNTIYF. The complete variable domain, with remaining parts taken from reference TRBV7-8 and TRBJ1-3, reads GAGVSQSPRYKVAKRGQDVALRCDPISGHVSLFWYQQALGQGPEFLTYFQNEAQLDKSGLPSDRFFAERPEGSVSTLKIQRTQQEDSAVYLCASSRGNTIYFGEGSWLTVV.

V and J are TRBV6-2 or TRBV6-3 and TRBJ1-1, with D unclear. V shed 4 bases and J shed 1 base, with 4 bases lying between them. This CDR3 is 12 amino acids long. Germline CDR1 is MNHEY and CDR2 is SVGEGT. The CDR3 reads CASSWWNTEAFF. The CDR3, as DNA: TGTGCCAGCAGTTGGTGGAACACTGAAGCTTTCTTT.

The chain is built from TRBV19 and TRBJ2-2, with D hard to call. CDR3 length: 14 amino acids. Germline loops: CDR1 LNHDA, CDR2 SQIVND (reference sequence). V was cut by 1 base and J by 2 bases, with 5 bases left in between. CDR3 in amino acids: CASSIGGNTGELFF. In DNA, the CDR3 is TGTGCCAGTAGTATAGGGGGTAACACCGGGGAGCTGTTTTTT.

This chain links TRBV24-1 with TRBJ2-1; D gene uncertain. Per germline, CDR1 KGHDR and CDR2 SFDVKD. The CDR3 contains 16 residues. V lost 5 bases and J lost 7, with 20 bases in between. The CDR3 region has the DNA TGTGCCACCAGTGGCCCTTTGAAAAGCCTTAAGAATGAGCAGTTCTTC. This sequence encodes CATSGPLKSLKNEQFF.

CDR3 sequence: CASSISLEGGYTF. CDR3 nucleotides: TGTGCCAGTAGTATTAGCCTGGAGGGAGGCTACACCTTC. The chain carries TRBV19 and TRBJ1-2; D ambiguous. There are 13 residues in the CDR3. Trimming removed 3 bases at V and 8 bases at J, with 13 bases between. The germline V gene encodes CDR1 LNHDA and CDR2 SQIVND (reference sequence).

This clone showed up just once. V and J are TRBV7-6 and TRBJ2-5, with 9 bases lining up with TRBD2. The germline V gene has CDR1 SGHVS and CDR2 FNYEAQ. The CDR3 covers 15 residues. After removal of 1 base from V and 1 base from J, the junction contained 1 base not matched to a gene. CDR3 bases: TGTGCCAGCAGCTTAGGAGCGGGGGGCCAAGAGACCCAGTACTTC. It yields the protein CASSLGAGGQETQYF.

CDR3 in amino acids: CASSPDGPRGEQFF. Written as DNA, the CDR3 is TGTGCCAGCAGCCCCGACGGGCCTAGAGGTGAGCAGTTCTTC. J is TRBJ2-1 and V is TRBV11-3; D remains ambiguous. The CDR3 runs 14 residues. The V and J ends lost 5 bases and 9 bases respectively, with 17 bases between them. CDR1 SGHNT and CDR2 YENEEA come from the germline V gene. The whole variable domain, remainder taken from reference TRBV11-3 and TRBJ2-1, is EAGVVQSPRYKIIEKKQPVAFWCNPISGHNTLYWYLQNLGQGPELLIRYENEEAVDDSQLPKDRFSAERLKGVDSTLKIQPAELGDSAVYLCASSPDGPRGEQFFGPGTRLTVL.

The chain links TRBV10-3 to TRBJ1-4, with a tentative D call TRBD1 (5 bases). Trimming removed 2 bases from V and 3 bases from J, with 10 bases in between. The CDR3 is 15 residues long. Germline lookup yields CDR1 ENHRY and CDR2 SYGVKD. CDR3 protein: CAISEEGLSNEKLFF. CDR3 nucleotides: TGTGCCATCAGTGAGGAGGGGTTATCTAATGAAAAACTGTTTTTT.

The chain employs TRBV3-1 (or the pseudogene TRBV3-2) and TRBJ2-5; 7 nucleotides match TRBD1. The CDR3 totals 17 residues. The germline V gene has CDR1 LGHDT and CDR2 YNNKEL (reference sequence). V trimming: 1 base; J trimming: 0 bases; junction bases outside the gene matches: 8. CDR3 in amino acids: CASSQGPQGVHQETQYF. The CDR3 DNA reads as TGTGCCAGCAGCCAAGGACCCCAGGGGGTTCACCAAGAGACCCAGTACTTC.

As for this clone: The conserved phenylalanine or tryptophan normally closing the CDR3 is absent here, so this likely arose from a read error. The DNA is omitted, as the CDR3 cannot be located on it reliably, and the CDR3 follows TCRdb's listing. J is TRBJ1-4 and V is TRBV4-2; TRBD1 is the table's D call and was not checked against the DNA. The CDR3 comprises 13 residues, both ends counted. Germline assignment: CDR1 LGHNA and CDR2 YNFKEQ. The CDR3 sequence is CASSQGKGDRRES.